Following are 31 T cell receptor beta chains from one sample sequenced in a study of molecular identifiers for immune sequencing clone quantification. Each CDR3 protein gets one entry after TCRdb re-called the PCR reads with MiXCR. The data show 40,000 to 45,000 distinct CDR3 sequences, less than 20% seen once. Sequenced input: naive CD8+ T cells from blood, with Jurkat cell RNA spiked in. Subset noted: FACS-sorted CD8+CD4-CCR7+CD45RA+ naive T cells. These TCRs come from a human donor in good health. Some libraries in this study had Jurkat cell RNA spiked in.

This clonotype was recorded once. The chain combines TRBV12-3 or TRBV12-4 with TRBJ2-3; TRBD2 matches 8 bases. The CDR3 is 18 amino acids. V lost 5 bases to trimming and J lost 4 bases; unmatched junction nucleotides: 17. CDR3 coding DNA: TGTGCCAGCAGTGGCGCGGGGGGTAGGGAGTGGGCGCCAGATACGCAGTATTTT. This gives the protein CASSGAGGREWAPDTQYF.

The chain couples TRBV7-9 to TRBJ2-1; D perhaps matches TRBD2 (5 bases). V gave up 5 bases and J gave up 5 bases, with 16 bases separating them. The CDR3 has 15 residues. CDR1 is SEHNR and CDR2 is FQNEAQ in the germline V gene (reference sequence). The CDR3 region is CASSRGSLEDNEQFF. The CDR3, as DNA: TGTGCCAGCAGCCGAGGGTCTCTCGAGGACAATGAGCAGTTCTTC. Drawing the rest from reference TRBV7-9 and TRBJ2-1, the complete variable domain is DTGVSQNPRHKITKRGQNVTFRCDPISEHNRLYWYRQTLGQGPEFLTYFQNEAQLEKSRLLSDRFSAERPKGSFSTLEIQRTEQGDSAMYLCASSRGSLEDNEQFFGPGTRLTVL.

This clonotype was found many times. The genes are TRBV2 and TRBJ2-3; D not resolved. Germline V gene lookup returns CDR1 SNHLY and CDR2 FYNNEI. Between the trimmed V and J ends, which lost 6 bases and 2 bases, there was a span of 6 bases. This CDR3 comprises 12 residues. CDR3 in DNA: TGTGCCAGCAGGACGCTCACAGATACGCAGTATTTT. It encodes CASRTLTDTQYF. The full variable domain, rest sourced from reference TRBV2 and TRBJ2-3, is EPEVTQTPSHQVTQMGQEVILRCVPISNHLYFYWYRQILGQKVEFLVSFYNNEISEKSEIFDDQFSVERPDGSNFTLKIRSTKLEDSAMYFCASRTLTDTQYFGPGTRLTVL.

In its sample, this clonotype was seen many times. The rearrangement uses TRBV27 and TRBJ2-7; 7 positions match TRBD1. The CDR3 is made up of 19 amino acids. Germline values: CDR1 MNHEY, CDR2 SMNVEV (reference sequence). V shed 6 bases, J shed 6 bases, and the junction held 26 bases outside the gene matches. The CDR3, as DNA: TGTGCCAGCAGCCCCCTGGCCGTGGACAGGTTGGGTTCCCTCGGCGAGCAGTACTTC. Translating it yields CASSPLAVDRLGSLGEQYF.

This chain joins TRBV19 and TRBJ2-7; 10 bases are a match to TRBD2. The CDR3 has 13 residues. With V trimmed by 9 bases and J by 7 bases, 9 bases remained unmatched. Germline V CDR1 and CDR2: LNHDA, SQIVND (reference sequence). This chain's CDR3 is CASSAGGGGEQYF. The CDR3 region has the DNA TGTGCCAGCTCAGCGGGAGGGGGAGGTGAGCAGTACTTC.

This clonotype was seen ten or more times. The CDR3 bases are TGTGCCAGCAGTTACGTCGGGGCGATGTTTAATGAAAAACTGTTTTTT. Protein sequence: CASSYVGAMFNEKLFF. The chain combines TRBV6-2 or TRBV6-3 with TRBJ1-4; D is possibly TRBD1 (5 bases). There are 16 residues in the CDR3. The ends were cut back, 2 bases at V and 4 bases at J, with 14 bases in the middle. Germline CDR1 MNHEY, CDR2 SVGEGT.

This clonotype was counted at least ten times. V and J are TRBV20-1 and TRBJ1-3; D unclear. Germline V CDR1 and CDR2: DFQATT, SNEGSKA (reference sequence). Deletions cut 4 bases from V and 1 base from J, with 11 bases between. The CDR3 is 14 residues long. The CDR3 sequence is CSAKEQESGNTIYF. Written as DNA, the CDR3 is TGCAGTGCTAAGGAACAAGAGTCTGGAAACACCATATATTTT.

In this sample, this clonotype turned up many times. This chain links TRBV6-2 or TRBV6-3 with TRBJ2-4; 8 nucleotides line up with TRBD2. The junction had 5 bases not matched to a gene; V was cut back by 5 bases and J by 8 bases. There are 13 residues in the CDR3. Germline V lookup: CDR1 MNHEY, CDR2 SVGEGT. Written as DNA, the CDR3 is TGTGCCAGCAGTAGCGGACTAGCAGACATTCAGTACTTC. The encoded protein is CASSSGLADIQYF.

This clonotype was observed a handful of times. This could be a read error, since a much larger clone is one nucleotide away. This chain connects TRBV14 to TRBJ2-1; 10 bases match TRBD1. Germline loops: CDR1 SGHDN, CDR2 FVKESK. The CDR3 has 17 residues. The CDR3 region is CASSRTGTGVFYNERFF. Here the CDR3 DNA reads TGTGCCAGCAGCCGGACTGGGACAGGGGTCTTCTACAATGAGCGGTTCTTC.

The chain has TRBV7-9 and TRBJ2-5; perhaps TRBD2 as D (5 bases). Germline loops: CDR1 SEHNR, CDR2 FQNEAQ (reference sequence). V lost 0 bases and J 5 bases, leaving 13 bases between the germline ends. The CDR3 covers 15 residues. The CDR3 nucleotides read TGTGCCAGCAGCTTAGCATCGGGGAGAGGCGAGACCCAGTACTTC. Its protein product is CASSLASGRGETQYF.

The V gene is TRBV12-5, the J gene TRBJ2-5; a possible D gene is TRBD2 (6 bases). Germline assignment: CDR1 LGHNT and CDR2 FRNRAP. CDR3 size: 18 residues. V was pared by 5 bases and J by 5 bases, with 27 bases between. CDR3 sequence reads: CASGMTRRDPPRGETQYF. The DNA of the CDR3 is TGTGCTAGTGGTATGACACGGCGGGACCCCCCGCGAGGGGAGACCCAGTACTTC.

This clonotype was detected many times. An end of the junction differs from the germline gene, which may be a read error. CDR3 sequence (DNA): TGCGCCAGCAGCCCGGCAGGGACAGGGACAGGGGACCTCTGGTTT. It yields the protein CASSPAGTGTGDLWF. This chain uses TRBV4-3 with TRBJ1-5; 10 bases fit TRBD1. The germline V gene encodes CDR1 LGHNA and CDR2 YSLEER. The CDR3 consists of 15 residues.

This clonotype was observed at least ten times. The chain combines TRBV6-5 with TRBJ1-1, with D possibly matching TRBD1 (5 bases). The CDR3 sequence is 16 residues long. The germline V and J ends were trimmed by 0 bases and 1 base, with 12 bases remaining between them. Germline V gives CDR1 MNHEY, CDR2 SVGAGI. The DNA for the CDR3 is TGTGCCAGCAGTTACTCGAATGACCAGGGGAACACTGAAGCTTTCTTT. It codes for CASSYSNDQGNTEAFF.

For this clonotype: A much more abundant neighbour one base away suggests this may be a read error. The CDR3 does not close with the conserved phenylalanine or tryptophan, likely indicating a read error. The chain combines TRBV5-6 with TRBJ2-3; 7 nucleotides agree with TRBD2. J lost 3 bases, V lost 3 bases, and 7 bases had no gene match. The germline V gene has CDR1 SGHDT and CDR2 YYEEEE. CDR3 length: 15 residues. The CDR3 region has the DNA TGTGCCAGCAGCTCTCTAGCGGCCATAACAGATACGCAGTATCTT. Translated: CASSSLAAITDTQYL.

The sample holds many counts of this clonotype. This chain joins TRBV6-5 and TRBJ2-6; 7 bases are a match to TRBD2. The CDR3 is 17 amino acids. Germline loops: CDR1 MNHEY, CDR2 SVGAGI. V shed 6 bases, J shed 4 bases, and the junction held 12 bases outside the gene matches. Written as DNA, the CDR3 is TGTGCCAGCAGGTCCCAAAGGGGAGGGCTCGGGGCCAACGTCCTGACTTTC. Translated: CASRSQRGGLGANVLTF.

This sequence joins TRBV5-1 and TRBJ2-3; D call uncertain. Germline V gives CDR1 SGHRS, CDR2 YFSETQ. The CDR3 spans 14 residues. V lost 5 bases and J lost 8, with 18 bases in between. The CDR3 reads CASRLNDIPVTQYF. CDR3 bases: TGCGCCAGCAGGCTTAATGACATCCCAGTTACGCAGTATTTT. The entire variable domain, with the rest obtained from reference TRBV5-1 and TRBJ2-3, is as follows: KAGVTQTPRYLIKTRGQQVTLSCSPISGHRSVSWYQQTPGQGLQFLFEYFSETQRNKGNFPGRFSGRQFSNSRSEMNVSTLELGDSALYLCASRLNDIPVTQYFGPGTRLTVL.

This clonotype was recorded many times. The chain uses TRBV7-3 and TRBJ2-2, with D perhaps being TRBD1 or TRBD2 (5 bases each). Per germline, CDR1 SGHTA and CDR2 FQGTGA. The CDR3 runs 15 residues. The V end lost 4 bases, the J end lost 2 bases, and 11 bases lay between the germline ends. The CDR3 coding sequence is TGTGCCAGCAGCTCCTCCGGGGCAAACACCGGGGAGCTGTTTTTT. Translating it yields CASSSSGANTGELFF.

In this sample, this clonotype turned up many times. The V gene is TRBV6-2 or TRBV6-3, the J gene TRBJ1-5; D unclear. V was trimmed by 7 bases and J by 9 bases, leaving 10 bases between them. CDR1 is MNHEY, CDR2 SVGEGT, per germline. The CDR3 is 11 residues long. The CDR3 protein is CASTNGLPQHF. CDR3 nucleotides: TGTGCCAGCACCAACGGATTGCCCCAGCATTTT.

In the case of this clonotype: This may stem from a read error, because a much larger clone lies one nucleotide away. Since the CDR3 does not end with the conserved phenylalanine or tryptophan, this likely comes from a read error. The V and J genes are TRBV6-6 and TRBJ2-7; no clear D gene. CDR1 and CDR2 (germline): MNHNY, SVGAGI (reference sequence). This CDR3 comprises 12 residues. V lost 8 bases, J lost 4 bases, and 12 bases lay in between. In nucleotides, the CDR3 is TGTGCCAGCGCTGGAATTAGGTACGAGCAGTACTCC. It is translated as CASAGIRYEQYS.

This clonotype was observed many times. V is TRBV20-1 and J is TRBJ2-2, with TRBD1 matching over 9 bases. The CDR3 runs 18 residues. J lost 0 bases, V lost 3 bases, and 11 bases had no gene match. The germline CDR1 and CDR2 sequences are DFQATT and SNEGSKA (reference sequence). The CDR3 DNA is TGCAGTGCTAGGTTTAGGACAGGGGCCTATCCGAACACCGGGGAGCTGTTTTTT. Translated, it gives CSARFRTGAYPNTGELFF.

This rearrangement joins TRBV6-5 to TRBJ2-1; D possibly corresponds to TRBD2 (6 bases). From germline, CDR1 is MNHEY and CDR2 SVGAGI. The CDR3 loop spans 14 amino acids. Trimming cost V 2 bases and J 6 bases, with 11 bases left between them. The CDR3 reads CASSYGGICNEQFF. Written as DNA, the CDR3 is TGTGCCAGCAGTTACGGCGGGATTTGCAATGAGCAGTTCTTC.

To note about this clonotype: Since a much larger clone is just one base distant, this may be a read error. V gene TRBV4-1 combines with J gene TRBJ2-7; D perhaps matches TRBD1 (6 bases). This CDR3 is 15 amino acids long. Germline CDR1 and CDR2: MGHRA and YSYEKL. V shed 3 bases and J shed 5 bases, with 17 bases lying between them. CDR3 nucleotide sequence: TGCGCCAGCAGCCACTCTCCGGTGGGGGCCCACGAGCAGTACTTC. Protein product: CASSHSPVGAHEQYF.

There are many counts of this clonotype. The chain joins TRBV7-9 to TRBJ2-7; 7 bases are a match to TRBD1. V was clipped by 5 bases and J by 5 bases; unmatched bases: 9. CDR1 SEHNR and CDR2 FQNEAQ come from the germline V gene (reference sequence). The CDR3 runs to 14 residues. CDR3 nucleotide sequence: TGTGCCAGCAGCGGCGTAACAGGGGCCGACGAGCAGTACTTC. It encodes CASSGVTGADEQYF.

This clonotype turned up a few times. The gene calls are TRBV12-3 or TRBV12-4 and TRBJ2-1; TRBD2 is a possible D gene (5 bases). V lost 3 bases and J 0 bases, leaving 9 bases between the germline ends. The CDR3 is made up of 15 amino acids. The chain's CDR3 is CASSFSGVSYNEQFF. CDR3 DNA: TGTGCCAGCAGTTTTTCCGGGGTCTCCTACAATGAGCAGTTCTTC.

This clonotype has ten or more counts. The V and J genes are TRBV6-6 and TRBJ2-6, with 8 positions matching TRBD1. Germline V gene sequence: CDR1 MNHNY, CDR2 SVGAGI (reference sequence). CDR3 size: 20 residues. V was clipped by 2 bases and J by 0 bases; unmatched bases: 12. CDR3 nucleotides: TGTGCCAGCAGTTACCAACCAGGGACAGGCGGTTTCTCTGGGGCCAACGTCCTGACTTTC. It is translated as CASSYQPGTGGFSGANVLTF.

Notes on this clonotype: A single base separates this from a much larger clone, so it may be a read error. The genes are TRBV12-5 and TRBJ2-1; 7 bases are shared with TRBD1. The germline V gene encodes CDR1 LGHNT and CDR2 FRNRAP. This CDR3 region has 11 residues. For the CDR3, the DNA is TGTGCTAGTGGTACAGGGGTTGAGCAGCTCTTC. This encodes CASGTGVEQLF.

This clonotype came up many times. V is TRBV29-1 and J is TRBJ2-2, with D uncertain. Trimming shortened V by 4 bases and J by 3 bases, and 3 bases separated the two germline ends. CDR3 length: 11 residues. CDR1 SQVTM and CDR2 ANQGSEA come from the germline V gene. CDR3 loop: CSVVDTGELFF. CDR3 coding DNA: TGCAGCGTTGTAGACACCGGGGAGCTGTTTTTT.

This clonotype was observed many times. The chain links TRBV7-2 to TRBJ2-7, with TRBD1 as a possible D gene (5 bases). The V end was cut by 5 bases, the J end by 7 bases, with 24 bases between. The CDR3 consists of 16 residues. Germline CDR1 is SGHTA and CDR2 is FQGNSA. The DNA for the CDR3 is TGTGCCAGCAGCCCGGACACCCCGACAGCTCCAGAGGAGCAGTACTTC. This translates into CASSPDTPTAPEEQYF.

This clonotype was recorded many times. The CDR3 nucleotides read TGTGCCAGCAGTGGGGAAGTGGCGGTTTTGGATGAGCAGTTCTTC. Translating it yields CASSGEVAVLDEQFF. This chain links TRBV2 with TRBJ2-1; D gene uncertain. The length of the CDR3 is 15 residues. V lost 4 bases and J lost 8, with 18 bases in between. Germline values: CDR1 SNHLY, CDR2 FYNNEI.

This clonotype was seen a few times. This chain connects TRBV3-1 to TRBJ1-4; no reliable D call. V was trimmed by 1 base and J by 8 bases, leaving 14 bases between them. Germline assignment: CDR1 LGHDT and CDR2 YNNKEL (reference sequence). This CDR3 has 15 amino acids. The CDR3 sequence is CASSQGPWLEEKLFF. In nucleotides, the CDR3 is TGTGCCAGCAGCCAAGGACCCTGGTTAGAAGAAAAACTGTTTTTT.

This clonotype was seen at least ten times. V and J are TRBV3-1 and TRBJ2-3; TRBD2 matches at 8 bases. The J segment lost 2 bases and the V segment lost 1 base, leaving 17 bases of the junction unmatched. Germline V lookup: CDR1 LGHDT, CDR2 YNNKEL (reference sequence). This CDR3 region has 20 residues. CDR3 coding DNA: TGTGCCAGCAGCCAAGCGCGGGAGTTAGCGGGGATATTATACACAGATACGCAGTATTTT. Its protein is CASSQARELAGILYTDTQYF.